The source of this TCR beta chain is a study of blood T cell repertoires in COVID-19. Study details: Whether acute or convalescent, the COVID-19 samples came from the United States, Italy and Spain.

In Seattle, patients joined the study during active infection and were tracked longitudinally. The CDR3 has 17 amino acids. The germline V and J ends were trimmed by 6 bases and 3 bases, with 21 bases remaining between them. Germline V lookup: CDR1 MNHEY, CDR2 SVGEGT. The authors' processing: Nucleated cell number was recorded as an estimate derived from reference gene primer amplification. The table came from immunoSEQ multiplex PCR; TCRdb's copy has only in-frame clones and leaves some out. That table is the source of V, J and clone size, and D and trimming were worked out from the DNA. The data show about 38,000 clones, less than 80% seen once.

The chain carries TRBV6-2 or TRBV6-3 and TRBJ1-5; D is perhaps TRBD1 (6 bases). The clonotype was recovered from a man aged 65-85 years with COVID-19, enrolled during active disease. The specimen was peripheral blood. The CDR3 reads CASSSTLRGRNNQPQHF. CDR3 nucleotide sequence: TGTGCCAGCAGCTCAACCCTCAGGGGCCGGAACAATCAGCCCCAGCATTTT.